These T cell receptor beta chains were read from a single sample in a study of regulatory T cells in long-lasting Graves disease. Via MiXCR, TCRdb re-called the multiplex PCR reads, giving one row per CDR3 protein. The table shows hundreds of thousands of distinct CDR3 sequences, with around 16% occurring only once. This sample was also put to use in a study of T cells in Graves' hyperthyroidism and ophthalmopathy.

This specimen was peripheral blood mononuclear cells (PBMCs), taken at new diagnosis, from a patient treated with antithyroid drugs. These receptors were taken from a woman aged 40 to 50 with Graves disease. Both conserved end residues are part of each CDR3. Fields, in order: D gene, J gene, V gene, clone size, CDR3 protein, CDR3 DNA. A D gene is named only where the DNA matches it firmly. Some rows have no size entry. The others give once, few or many, or a class for an expanded clone.

>-|TRBJ2-7|TRBV12-3/TRBV12-4|-
CASRPKEGGPSPYYEQYF
TGTGCCAGCAGACCGAAGGAGGGGGGCCCGTCCCCGTACTACGAGCAGTACTTC
>-|TRBJ2-7|TRBV5-1|many
CASSLSHTFAEQYF
TGCGCCAGCAGCTTGTCGCACACCTTCGCCGAGCAGTACTTC
>TRBD2|TRBJ2-2|TRBV24-1|few
CATSEAGAVTGELFF
TGTGCCACCAGTGAGGCGGGAGCGGTCACCGGGGAGCTGTTTTTT
>TRBD2|TRBJ2-5|TRBV7-7|few
CASSSTLAGEETQYF
TGTGCTAGCAGCTCAACTTTAGCGGGAGAGGAGACCCAGTACTTC
>TRBD2|TRBJ2-3|TRBV11-1|-
CASSSRSSGRGTDTQYF
TGTGCCAGCAGCTCACGATCTAGCGGGAGGGGCACAGATACGCAGTATTTT
>-|TRBJ2-1|TRBV3-1|many
CASSQENRNEQFF
TGTGCCAGCAGCCAGGAGAATAGGAATGAGCAGTTCTTC
>-|TRBJ1-2|TRBV28|-
CASSSPPPTSGYTF
TGTGCCAGCAGTTCTCCCCCACCAACGAGCGGCTACACCTTC
>-|TRBJ2-7|TRBV4-1|many
CASSQVGLRDGTYEQYF
TGCGCCAGCAGCCAAGTTGGGTTACGGGACGGAACCTACGAGCAGTACTTC
>TRBD2|TRBJ2-3|TRBV9|-
CASSVSGVAGGWSDTQYF
TGTGCCAGCAGCGTAAGTGGGGTCGCGGGAGGCTGGTCAGATACGCAGTATTTT
>TRBD1|TRBJ2-1|TRBV11-2|many
CASSLRQGENEQFF
TGTGCCAGCAGCTTGCGGCAGGGGGAAAATGAGCAGTTCTTC
>TRBD1|TRBJ2-5|TRBV6-1|many
CASAKGTGGGETQYF
TGTGCCAGCGCAAAGGGGACAGGGGGGGGCGAGACCCAGTACTTC
>-|TRBJ2-1|TRBV10-2|many
CASSESLYNEQFF
TGCGCCAGCAGTGAATCTCTATACAATGAGCAGTTCTTC
>TRBD2|TRBJ2-1|TRBV12-3/TRBV12-4|many
CASSQLAGGINEQFF
TGTGCCAGCAGCCAACTAGCGGGAGGTATAAATGAGCAGTTCTTC
>-|TRBJ1-6|TRBV28|many
CASSLVRDNSPLHF
TGTGCCAGCAGTTTGGTCAGGGATAATTCACCCCTCCACTTT
>-|TRBJ2-3|TRBV30|-
CAWGNTDTQYF
TGTGCCTGGGGGAACACAGATACGCAGTATTTT
>-|TRBJ2-5|TRBV11-2|many
CASSLGPDSQETQYF
TGTGCCAGCAGCTTAGGCCCGGACAGCCAAGAGACCCAGTACTTC
>-|TRBJ1-5|TRBV28|few
CASSGTTGFNQPQHF
TGTGCCAGCAGTGGTACAACAGGGTTCAATCAGCCCCAGCATTTT
>TRBD1|TRBJ2-2|TRBV4-3|many
CASSQVRTGSDTGELFF
TGCGCCAGCAGCCAAGTCAGGACAGGGAGCGACACCGGGGAGCTGTTTTTT
>-|TRBJ2-3|TRBV11-2|-
CASSDTGTPPNTQYF
TGTGCCAGCAGCGATACCGGGACTCCACCCAATACGCAGTATTTT
>TRBD2|TRBJ2-5|TRBV20-1|few
CSATPGTIPQETQYF
TGCAGTGCCACTCCCGGGACTATACCACAGGAGACCCAGTACTTC
>-|TRBJ2-1|TRBV28|-
CASSSSGTSHYNEQFF
TGTGCCAGCAGCTCGTCAGGGACCTCACACTACAATGAGCAGTTCTTC
>-|TRBJ2-7|TRBV20-1|many
CSADGPLNEQYF
TGCAGTGCTGACGGCCCTCTGAACGAGCAGTACTTC
>-|TRBJ1-6|TRBV4-1|-
CASSLDRNTNSPLHF
TGCGCCAGCAGCCTAGACAGAAACACTAATTCACCCCTCCACTTT
>-|TRBJ2-1|TRBV20-1|many
CSASYGMGRNEQFF
TGCAGTGCTAGTTACGGGATGGGTCGGAATGAGCAGTTCTTC
>-|TRBJ2-7|TRBV5-4|few
CASSFLGEGEQYF
TGTGCCAGCAGCTTCCTTGGAGAGGGAGAGCAGTACTTC
>-|TRBJ1-6|TRBV6-1|many
CASSAYNSPLHF
TGTGCCAGCAGTGCCTATAATTCACCCCTCCACTTT
>-|TRBJ1-5|TRBV20-1|-
CSARVGTKNQPQHF
TGCAGTGCCCGGGTAGGGACAAAAAATCAGCCCCAGCATTTT
>-|TRBJ1-5|TRBV15|-
CATSRDLGQPQHF
TGTGCCACCAGCAGAGATCTCGGGCAGCCCCAGCATTTT
>-|TRBJ2-1|TRBV5-1|few
CASSTLAASYNEQFF
TGCGCCAGCAGCACCTTAGCGGCCTCCTACAATGAGCAGTTCTTC
>TRBD2|TRBJ2-1|TRBV5-1|many
CASRRGLAGYNEQFF
TGCGCCAGCAGACGGGGACTAGCGGGGTACAATGAGCAGTTCTTC
>-|TRBJ1-1|TRBV29-1|few
CSVRDNTEAFF
TGCAGCGTTAGGGATAACACTGAAGCTTTCTTT
>TRBD1|TRBJ1-2|TRBV4-1|-
CASSQVLRTGNYGYTF
TGCGCCAGCAGCCAAGTGTTAAGGACAGGGAACTATGGCTACACCTTC
>-|TRBJ2-7|TRBV9|-
CASSGGQNYEQYF
TGTGCCAGCAGCGGCGGACAGAACTACGAGCAGTACTTC